The rows below give T cell receptor beta chains drawn from one sample of a study of CD8+CD57+ T cells in acquired aplastic anemia. TCRdb redid the calling of the reads with MiXCR, one entry per CDR3 protein. The sample has around 170,000 distinct CDR3 sequences; nearly 50% are singletons. The sequenced sample was sorted CD4+, CD8+, or CD8+CD57+ T cells (not recorded which) from PBMCs. The receptors originated from a human donor with aplastic anemia. Each CDR3 is given with its conserved first and last residue. The D gene is left open where the match is weak. Only part of the rows carry a size: once, few, many, or a class if the clone is expanded.

>TRBD2|many|TRBJ2-7|TRBV6-1
CASSKTSGSPYEQYF
TGTGCCAGCAGCAAAACTAGCGGGAGTCCCTACGAGCAGTACTTC
>.|.|TRBJ1-5|TRBV10-3
CAISEDLGNQPQHF
TGTGCCATCAGTGAAGATTTGGGCAATCAGCCCCAGCATTTT
>.|.|TRBJ1-6|TRBV19
CASSDRPGRGGSPLHF
TGTGCCAGTAGCGACCGACCCGGCCGGGGAGGGTCACCCCTCCACTTT
>TRBD1|many|TRBJ1-2|TRBV5-1
CASSSVTGYLYGYTF
TGCGCCAGCAGCTCCGTGACAGGGTATCTCTATGGCTACACCTTC
>TRBD1|.|TRBJ1-6|TRBV18
CASSPSDRHSPLHF
TGTGCCAGCTCACCCTCGGACAGGCACTCGCCCCTCCACTTT
>.|.|TRBJ2-7|TRBV27
CASSRGQPSYEQYF
TGTGCCAGCAGTAGAGGACAGCCCTCCTACGAGCAGTACTTC
>.|.|TRBJ2-2|TRBV24-1
CATSDHLRGGRELFF
TGTGCCACCAGTGACCACCTCAGGGGCGGGCGGGAGCTGTTTTTT
>.|many|TRBJ1-2|TRBV4-1
CASSHRGAYGYTF
TGCGCCAGCAGCCACCGAGGGGCCTATGGCTACACCTTC
>TRBD1|.|TRBJ1-2|TRBV20-1
CSARNPTGGVLGYTF
TGCAGTGCTAGAAACCCGACAGGGGGCGTACTTGGCTACACCTTC
>.|many|TRBJ2-5|TRBV5-1
CASSLVLGETQYF
TGCGCCAGCAGCTTGGTCTTAGGAGAGACCCAGTACTTC
>.|.|TRBJ2-7|TRBV20-1
CSNGWAVDEQYF
TGCAGTAACGGATGGGCAGTTGACGAGCAGTACTTC
>.|.|TRBJ2-7|TRBV3-1
CASSRRGSSYEQYF
TGTGCCAGCAGCCGCCGGGGGAGCTCCTACGAGCAGTACTTC
>.|few|TRBJ1-1|TRBV18
CASSLTVQGDEAFF
TGTGCCAGCTCATTGACGGTACAGGGTGATGAAGCTTTCTTT
>.|.|TRBJ2-2|TRBV15
CATSRGDTSNTGELFF
TGTGCCACCAGCAGAGGGGACACATCGAACACCGGGGAGCTGTTTTTT
>.|many|TRBJ2-1|TRBV7-3
CASSPGRAYNEQFF
TGTGCCAGCAGTCCAGGGAGAGCCTACAATGAGCAGTTCTTC
>.|.|TRBJ2-3|TRBV4-1
CASSREGQTSTDTQYF
TGCGCCAGCAGCCGAGAGGGGCAGACTAGCACAGATACGCAGTATTTT
>.|many|TRBJ1-2|TRBV5-1
CASSLGSSLSYGYTF
TGCGCCAGCAGCTTGGGAAGTTCCTTATCCTATGGCTACACCTTC
>.|.|TRBJ2-2|TRBV11-1
CASSPHINTGELFF
TGTGCCAGCAGCCCCCACATAAACACCGGGGAGCTGTTTTTT
>TRBD2|.|TRBJ2-3|TRBV19
CASSPGLAGGQDTQYF
TGTGCCAGTAGTCCGGGACTAGCGGGGGGGCAGGATACGCAGTATTTT
>.|many|TRBJ1-3|TRBV7-2
CASSWGNFGNTIYF
TGTGCCAGCAGCTGGGGGAATTTCGGAAACACCATATATTTT
>.|.|TRBJ2-2|TRBV12-5
CASGLVWARNTGELFF
TGTGCTAGTGGTTTGGTATGGGCGAGGAACACCGGGGAGCTGTTTTTT
>.|.|TRBJ2-7|TRBV19
CASSQDYYPYEQYF
TGTGCCAGTAGTCAAGACTATTACCCATACGAGCAGTACTTC
>.|.|TRBJ2-1|TRBV19
CASSGDGRTSYNEQFF
TGTGCCAGTAGTGGGGATGGGAGGACCTCCTACAATGAGCAGTTCTTC
>.|.|TRBJ2-7|TRBV25-1
CASSGGNGPSGEQYF
TGTGCCAGCAGTGGCGGGAACGGGCCCAGCGGGGAGCAGTACTTC
>.|few|TRBJ1-5|TRBV4-1
CASSQEMVGKQPQHF
TGCGCCAGCAGCCAAGAAATGGTGGGGAAGCAGCCCCAGCATTTT
>.|many|TRBJ1-2|TRBV25-1
CASSSDGNYGYTF
TGTGCCAGCAGTAGCGACGGAAACTATGGCTACACCTTC
>TRBD1|.|TRBJ2-7|TRBV19
CASSQTTGGLDEQYF
TGTGCCAGTAGCCAAACGACAGGGGGTTTGGACGAGCAGTACTTC
>TRBD1|few|TRBJ1-5|TRBV30
CAWSVGTGFGQPQHF
TGTGCCTGGAGTGTTGGGACAGGGTTTGGGCAGCCCCAGCATTTT
>TRBD1|.|TRBJ2-7|TRBV20-1
CSAEGQGNEQYF
TGCAGTGCCGAGGGACAGGGTAACGAGCAGTACTTC
>.|many|TRBJ2-7|TRBV10-3
CAISPLSGQSSYEQYF
TGTGCCATCTCACCATTATCAGGCCAAAGCTCCTACGAGCAGTACTTC
>.|many|TRBJ2-1|TRBV10-1
CASADQGARGGGNEQFF
TGCGCCAGCGCCGACCAAGGGGCTCGCGGAGGGGGCAATGAGCAGTTCTTC
>.|many|TRBJ1-2|TRBV7-2
CASSFQDTYYGYTF
TGTGCCAGCAGCTTCCAGGACACTTACTATGGCTACACCTTC
>TRBD1|.|TRBJ1-2|TRBV20-1
CSAPRTGAEDYGYTF
TGCAGTGCCCCCCGGACAGGGGCCGAGGACTATGGCTACACCTTC
>TRBD2|.|TRBJ2-3|TRBV10-3
CAIGSLAGGDNEQYF
TGTGCCATCGGTTCACTAGCGGGAGGGGACAATGAGCAGTATTTT
>.|.|TRBJ1-3|TRBV30
CAWSPNRGNTIYF
TGTGCCTGGAGCCCCAACCGGGGAAACACCATATATTTT
>.|.|TRBJ2-1|TRBV7-3
CASSLRANLPYNEQFF
TGTGCCAGCAGCTTAAGGGCTAACCTACCTTACAATGAGCAGTTCTTC
>TRBD1|.|TRBJ1-3|TRBV5-1
CASSYGQGGNTIYF
TGCGCCAGCAGCTACGGACAGGGAGGAAACACCATATATTTT
>.|many|TRBJ1-3|TRBV4-1
CASSPLDSGNTIYF
TGCGCCAGCAGCCCTTTGGACTCTGGAAACACCATATATTTT
>.|.|TRBJ1-2|TRBV6-5
CASSYSPGNYGYTF
TGTGCCAGCAGTTACTCTCCGGGTAACTATGGCTACACCTTC
>TRBD1|.|TRBJ2-4|TRBV10-1
CASSGPGQGYIQYF
TGCGCCAGCAGTGGACCGGGACAGGGTTACATTCAGTACTTC